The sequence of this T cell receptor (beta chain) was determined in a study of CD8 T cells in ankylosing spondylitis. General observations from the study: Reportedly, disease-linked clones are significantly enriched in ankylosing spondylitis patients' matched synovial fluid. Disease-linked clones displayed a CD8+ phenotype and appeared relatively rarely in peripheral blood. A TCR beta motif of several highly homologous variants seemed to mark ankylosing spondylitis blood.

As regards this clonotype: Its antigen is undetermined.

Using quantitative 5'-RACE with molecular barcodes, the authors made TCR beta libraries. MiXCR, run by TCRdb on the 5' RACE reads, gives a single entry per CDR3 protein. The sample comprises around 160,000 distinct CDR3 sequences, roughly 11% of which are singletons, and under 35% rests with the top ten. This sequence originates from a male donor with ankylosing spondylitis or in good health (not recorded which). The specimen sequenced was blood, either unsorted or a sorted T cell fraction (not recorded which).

CDR3 sequence (DNA): TGTGCCAGCGTCGGAGGGGGAGATGAAAAACTGTTTTTT. It encodes CASVGGGDEKLFF. V gene TRBV28 combines with J gene TRBJ1-4; D is perhaps TRBD1 (6 bases). CDR3 length: 13 amino acids. CDR1 is MDHEN and CDR2 is SYDVKM in the germline V gene. V was shortened by 8 bases and J by 6 bases, with 13 bases between the two germline ends. Using reference TRBV28 and TRBJ1-4 for the parts outside the CDR3, the full variable domain is DVKVTQSSRYLVKRTGEKVFLECVQDMDHENMFWYRQDPGLGLRLIYFSYDVKMKEKGDIPEGYSVSREKKERFSLILESASTNQTSMYLCASVGGGDEKLFFGSGTQLSVL.